A selection of T cell receptor beta chains follows, all from one sample in a study of blood T cell repertoires in COVID-19. Sequencing was performed with immunoSEQ multiplex PCR; in TCRdb, only in-frame clones are kept and a portion is missing. The sample has 150,000 to 200,000 clones, 85% to 90% seen once; the top ten hold roughly 7.3%. Sequencing was done on a sample of peripheral blood. All receptors come from an elderly woman in a cohort sampled during active or convalescent COVID-19. The CDR3 runs from the conserved cysteine through the conserved F or W. Fields, in order: D gene, clone size, J gene, V gene, CDR3 protein, CDR3 DNA. A D gene is named only where the DNA matches it firmly. For some rows the clone size is stated as once, few or many, or as a class when expanded; others skip it.

d_gene: TRBD2; abundance: -; j_gene: TRBJ2-1; v_gene: TRBV20-1; CDR3aa: CSASLPSSGRADEQFF; CDR3nt: TGCAGTGCTAGTTTACCCTCTAGCGGGAGGGCCGATGAGCAGTTCTTC
d_gene: TRBD1; abundance: -; j_gene: TRBJ1-1; v_gene: TRBV15; CDR3aa: CATSRLGTGGTEAFF; CDR3nt: TGTGCCACCAGCAGGTTGGGGACAGGGGGCACTGAAGCTTTCTTT
d_gene: -; abundance: -; j_gene: TRBJ2-7; v_gene: TRBV7-2; CDR3aa: CASSLSGAVEQYF; CDR3nt: TGTGCCAGCAGCCTTAGCGGTGCGGTTGAGCAGTACTTC
d_gene: -; abundance: -; j_gene: TRBJ1-4; v_gene: TRBV9; CDR3aa: CASSWGSSNEKLFF; CDR3nt: TGTGCCAGCAGCTGGGGCAGTTCTAATGAAAAACTGTTTTTT
d_gene: -; abundance: few; j_gene: TRBJ1-1; v_gene: TRBV11-3; CDR3aa: CASSLVVWREIGRNTEAFF; CDR3nt: TGTGCCAGCAGCTTAGTGGTTTGGAGGGAAATTGGTAGGAACACTGAAGCTTTCTTT
d_gene: -; abundance: -; j_gene: TRBJ2-2; v_gene: TRBV5-1; CDR3aa: CASSPGGRDTGELFF; CDR3nt: TGCGCCAGCAGCCCCGGGGGGCGTGACACCGGGGAGCTGTTTTTT
d_gene: -; abundance: -; j_gene: TRBJ2-4; v_gene: TRBV24-1; CDR3aa: CATSDLSHGDIQYF; CDR3nt: TGTGCCACCAGTGATTTGTCCCACGGGGACATTCAGTACTTC
d_gene: -; abundance: -; j_gene: TRBJ1-1; v_gene: TRBV4-1; CDR3aa: CASSHEGQQNTEAFF; CDR3nt: TGCGCCAGCAGCCATGAGGGACAACAGAACACTGAAGCTTTCTTT
d_gene: -; abundance: -; j_gene: TRBJ1-6; v_gene: TRBV7-2; CDR3aa: CASSLVRGSNSPLHF; CDR3nt: TGTGCCAGCAGCTTAGTTAGGGGATCTAATTCACCCCTCCACTTT
d_gene: TRBD2; abundance: -; j_gene: TRBJ2-5; v_gene: TRBV6-5; CDR3aa: CASDGGVGKETQYF; CDR3nt: TGTGCCAGCGATGGGGGGGTGGGGAAAGAGACCCAGTACTTC
d_gene: -; abundance: once; j_gene: TRBJ1-1; v_gene: TRBV30; CDR3aa: CAWSVRGTEAFF; CDR3nt: TGTGCCTGGAGTGTACGGGGCACTGAAGCTTTCTTT
d_gene: TRBD1; abundance: few; j_gene: TRBJ2-1; v_gene: TRBV5-4; CDR3aa: CASSPPDRDQQFF; CDR3nt: TGTGCCAGCAGCCCCCCAGACAGGGATCAGCAGTTCTTC
d_gene: -; abundance: -; j_gene: TRBJ2-5; v_gene: TRBV7-9; CDR3aa: CASSRERGQETQYF; CDR3nt: TGTGCCAGCAGCAGAGAGAGGGGGCAAGAGACCCAGTACTTC
d_gene: TRBD1; abundance: -; j_gene: TRBJ2-7; v_gene: TRBV27; CDR3aa: CAAWDSQSYEQYF; CDR3nt: TGTGCCGCGTGGGACAGCCAATCTTACGAGCAGTACTTC
d_gene: TRBD2; abundance: once; j_gene: TRBJ2-2; v_gene: TRBV19; CDR3aa: CASSNSGTSTHTGELFF; CDR3nt: TGTGCCAGTAGTAATTCCGGGACTAGCACACACACCGGGGAGCTGTTTTTT
d_gene: -; abundance: -; j_gene: TRBJ1-4; v_gene: TRBV29-1; CDR3aa: CSVGVFRGATNEKLFF; CDR3nt: TGCAGCGTGGGAGTCTTCCGCGGGGCAACTAATGAAAAACTGTTTTTT
d_gene: TRBD2; abundance: -; j_gene: TRBJ2-1; v_gene: TRBV12-3/TRBV12-4; CDR3aa: CASSGLAGGEQFF; CDR3nt: TGTGCCAGCAGCGGACTAGCGGGGGGTGAGCAGTTCTTC
d_gene: -; abundance: -; j_gene: TRBJ2-1; v_gene: TRBV6-6; CDR3aa: CASSFPGLGYNEQFF; CDR3nt: TGTGCCAGCAGTTTCCCGGGACTGGGTTATAATGAGCAGTTCTTC
d_gene: -; abundance: -; j_gene: TRBJ2-3; v_gene: TRBV5-1; CDR3aa: CASSRGRGDTQYF; CDR3nt: TGCGCCAGCAGCAGGGGCCGCGGAGATACGCAGTATTTT
d_gene: TRBD1; abundance: -; j_gene: TRBJ1-4; v_gene: TRBV3-1/TRBV3-2; CDR3aa: CASSHTLQGPATNEKLFF; CDR3nt: TGTGCCAGCAGTCACACATTACAGGGGCCCGCAACTAATGAAAAACTGTTTTTT
d_gene: TRBD1; abundance: -; j_gene: TRBJ1-2; v_gene: TRBV18; CDR3aa: CASSPPGTDYGYTF; CDR3nt: TGTGCCAGCTCACCACCGGGGACAGACTATGGCTACACCTTC
d_gene: -; abundance: -; j_gene: TRBJ2-7; v_gene: TRBV12-3/TRBV12-4; CDR3aa: CASSFSGDEQYF; CDR3nt: TGTGCCAGCAGCTTCTCCGGGGACGAGCAGTACTTC
d_gene: TRBD2; abundance: -; j_gene: TRBJ2-5; v_gene: TRBV2; CDR3aa: CASASTSGVETQYF; CDR3nt: TGTGCCAGCGCAAGTACTAGCGGGGTAGAGACCCAGTACTTC
d_gene: -; abundance: once; j_gene: TRBJ1-5; v_gene: TRBV6-1; CDR3aa: CASSEAGGGGSNQPQHF; CDR3nt: TGTGCCAGCAGTGAAGCGGGCGGGGGTGGCAGCAATCAGCCCCAGCATTTT
d_gene: -; abundance: -; j_gene: TRBJ1-2; v_gene: TRBV6-6; CDR3aa: CASSLGGSVNGYTF; CDR3nt: TGTGCCAGCAGCCTCGGGGGGTCGGTGAATGGCTACACCTTC
d_gene: TRBD1; abundance: -; j_gene: TRBJ2-1; v_gene: TRBV19; CDR3aa: CASSGDRAYNEQFF; CDR3nt: TGTGCCAGTAGTGGGGACAGGGCTTACAATGAGCAGTTCTTC
d_gene: TRBD1; abundance: -; j_gene: TRBJ1-4; v_gene: TRBV28; CDR3aa: CAAGTADEKLFF; CDR3nt: TGTGCCGCCGGGACAGCTGATGAAAAACTGTTTTTT
d_gene: -; abundance: -; j_gene: TRBJ1-5; v_gene: TRBV10-2; CDR3aa: CASGYRADSNQPQHF; CDR3nt: TGCGCCAGCGGATACAGGGCCGATAGCAATCAGCCCCAGCATTTT
d_gene: TRBD1; abundance: -; j_gene: TRBJ1-2; v_gene: TRBV7-2; CDR3aa: CASSLGGGADYGYTF; CDR3nt: TGTGCCAGCAGCTTAGGAGGGGGCGCAGACTATGGCTACACCTTC
d_gene: -; abundance: -; j_gene: TRBJ1-5; v_gene: TRBV7-2; CDR3aa: CASSLQTGGGRPQHF; CDR3nt: TGTGCCAGCAGCTTACAGACAGGAGGCGGTAGGCCCCAGCATTTT
d_gene: -; abundance: -; j_gene: TRBJ1-1; v_gene: TRBV3-1/TRBV3-2; CDR3aa: CASYQGLEAFF; CDR3nt: TGTGCCAGCTACCAGGGTCTTGAAGCTTTCTTT
d_gene: -; abundance: -; j_gene: TRBJ2-5; v_gene: TRBV6-5; CDR3aa: CASSYKSAGETQYF; CDR3nt: TGTGCCAGCAGTTACAAAAGCGCCGGAGAGACCCAGTACTTC
d_gene: TRBD1; abundance: -; j_gene: TRBJ2-3; v_gene: TRBV3-1/TRBV3-2; CDR3aa: CASSPVPGQGATSTDTQYF; CDR3nt: TGTGCCAGCAGCCCCGTCCCGGGACAGGGGGCGACTAGCACAGATACGCAGTATTTT
d_gene: -; abundance: -; j_gene: TRBJ2-3; v_gene: TRBV11-2; CDR3aa: CASSLERTSPEYF; CDR3nt: TGTGCCAGCAGCTTAGAAAGGACTTCGCCAGAGTATTTT
d_gene: -; abundance: -; j_gene: TRBJ1-1; v_gene: TRBV29-1; CDR3aa: CSVDSGKIGADGAFF; CDR3nt: TGCAGCGTTGATTCGGGTAAGATAGGGGCAGACGGGGCTTTCTTT
d_gene: TRBD1; abundance: -; j_gene: TRBJ2-1; v_gene: TRBV27; CDR3aa: CASSSNRGDDEQFF; CDR3nt: TGTGCCAGCAGTTCCAACAGGGGGGACGATGAGCAGTTCTTC
d_gene: -; abundance: -; j_gene: TRBJ1-1; v_gene: TRBV6-5; CDR3aa: CASSYSRTGNTEAFF; CDR3nt: TGTGCCAGCAGTTACTCGAGAACAGGGAACACTGAAGCTTTCTTT
d_gene: TRBD1; abundance: many; j_gene: TRBJ1-6; v_gene: TRBV5-1; CDR3aa: CASSLESGGFSPLHF; CDR3nt: TGCGCCAGCAGCTTGGAATCAGGGGGCTTTTCACCCCTCCACTTT
d_gene: -; abundance: -; j_gene: TRBJ1-5; v_gene: TRBV5-6; CDR3aa: CASSVGGQVNQPQHF; CDR3nt: TGTGCCAGCTCGGTGGGAGGGCAGGTCAATCAGCCCCAGCATTTT
d_gene: TRBD1; abundance: -; j_gene: TRBJ2-5; v_gene: TRBV5-4; CDR3aa: CASSLQGARKETQYF; CDR3nt: TGTGCCAGCAGCTTACAGGGGGCAAGGAAGGAGACCCAGTACTTC
d_gene: -; abundance: -; j_gene: TRBJ2-7; v_gene: TRBV6-5; CDR3aa: CASRDSTYEQYF; CDR3nt: TGTGCCAGCAGGGACAGTACCTACGAGCAGTACTTC
d_gene: TRBD1; abundance: -; j_gene: TRBJ2-2; v_gene: TRBV5-6; CDR3aa: CASSLTGTGGSGELFF; CDR3nt: TGTGCCAGCAGCTTAACCGGGACAGGGGGCTCCGGGGAGCTGTTTTTT
d_gene: -; abundance: -; j_gene: TRBJ1-2; v_gene: TRBV7-6; CDR3aa: CASSPGPGPNYGYTF; CDR3nt: TGTGCCAGCAGCCCGGGCCCAGGGCCTAACTATGGCTACACCTTC
d_gene: -; abundance: few; j_gene: TRBJ1-2; v_gene: TRBV10-3; CDR3aa: CAISERGGNYGYTF; CDR3nt: TGTGCCATCAGTGAGAGGGGTGGTAACTATGGCTACACCTTC
d_gene: -; abundance: -; j_gene: TRBJ1-3; v_gene: TRBV12-3/TRBV12-4; CDR3aa: CASWAQPGNTIYF; CDR3nt: TGTGCCAGCTGGGCACAGCCTGGAAACACCATATATTTT
d_gene: TRBD2; abundance: -; j_gene: TRBJ2-3; v_gene: TRBV27; CDR3aa: CASTPWTSGNTDTQYF; CDR3nt: TGTGCCAGCACCCCCTGGACTAGCGGGAACACAGATACGCAGTATTTT
d_gene: TRBD1; abundance: -; j_gene: TRBJ1-5; v_gene: TRBV6-6; CDR3aa: CASSKDRGLRDQPQHF; CDR3nt: TGTGCCAGCAGTAAGGACAGGGGTTTGCGGGATCAGCCCCAGCATTTT
d_gene: -; abundance: -; j_gene: TRBJ2-3; v_gene: TRBV10-2; CDR3aa: CASSEVAVTDTQYF; CDR3nt: TGCGCCAGCAGTGAGGTGGCCGTCACAGATACGCAGTATTTT